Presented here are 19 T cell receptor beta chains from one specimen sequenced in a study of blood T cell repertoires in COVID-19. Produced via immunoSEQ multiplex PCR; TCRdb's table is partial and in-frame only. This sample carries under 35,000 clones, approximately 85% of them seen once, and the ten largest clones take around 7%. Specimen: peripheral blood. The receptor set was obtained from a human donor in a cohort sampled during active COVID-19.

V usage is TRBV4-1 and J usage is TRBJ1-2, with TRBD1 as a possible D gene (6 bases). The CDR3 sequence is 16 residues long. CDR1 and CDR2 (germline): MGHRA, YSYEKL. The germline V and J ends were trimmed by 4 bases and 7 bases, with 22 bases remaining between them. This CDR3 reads CASSLNPTGQSGGYTF. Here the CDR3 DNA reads TGCGCCAGCAGCCTCAACCCCACAGGGCAGTCTGGTGGCTACACCTTC.

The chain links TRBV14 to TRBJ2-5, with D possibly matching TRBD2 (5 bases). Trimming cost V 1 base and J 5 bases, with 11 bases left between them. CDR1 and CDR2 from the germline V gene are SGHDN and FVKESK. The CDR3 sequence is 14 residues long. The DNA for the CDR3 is TGTGCCAGCAGCCAAGTCGGGGAAGGGGAGACCCAGTACTTC. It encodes CASSQVGEGETQYF.

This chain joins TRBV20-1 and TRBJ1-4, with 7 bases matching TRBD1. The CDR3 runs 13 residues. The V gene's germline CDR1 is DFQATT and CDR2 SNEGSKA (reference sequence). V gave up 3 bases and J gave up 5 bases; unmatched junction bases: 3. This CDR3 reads CSASQGQNEKLFF. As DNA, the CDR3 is TGCAGTGCTAGTCAGGGACAGAATGAAAAACTGTTTTTT.

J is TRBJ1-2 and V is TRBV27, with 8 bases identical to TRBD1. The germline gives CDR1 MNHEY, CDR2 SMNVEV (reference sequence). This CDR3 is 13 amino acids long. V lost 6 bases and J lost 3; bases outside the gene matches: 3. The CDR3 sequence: CASSLDRDYGYTF. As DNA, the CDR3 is TGTGCCAGCAGCCTGGACAGGGACTATGGCTACACCTTC.

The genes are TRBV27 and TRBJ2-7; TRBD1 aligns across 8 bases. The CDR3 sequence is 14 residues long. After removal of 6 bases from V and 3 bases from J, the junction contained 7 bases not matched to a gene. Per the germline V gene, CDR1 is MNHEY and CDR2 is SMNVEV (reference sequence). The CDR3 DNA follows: TGTGCCAGCAGCCAGGGACAGGCGTACTACGAGCAGTACTTC. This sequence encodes CASSQGQAYYEQYF.

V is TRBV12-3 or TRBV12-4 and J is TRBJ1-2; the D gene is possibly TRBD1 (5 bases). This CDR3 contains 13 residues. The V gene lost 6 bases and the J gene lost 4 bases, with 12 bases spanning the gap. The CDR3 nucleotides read TGTGCCAGCAGCTTCGCCGACAGCTATGGCTACACCTTC. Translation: CASSFADSYGYTF.

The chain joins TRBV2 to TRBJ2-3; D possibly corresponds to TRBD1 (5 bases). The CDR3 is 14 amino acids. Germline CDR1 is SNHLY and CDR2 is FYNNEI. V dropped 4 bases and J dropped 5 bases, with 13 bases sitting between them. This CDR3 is CASSGAGWKDTQYF. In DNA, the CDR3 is TGTGCCAGCAGTGGGGCAGGGTGGAAAGATACGCAGTATTTT.

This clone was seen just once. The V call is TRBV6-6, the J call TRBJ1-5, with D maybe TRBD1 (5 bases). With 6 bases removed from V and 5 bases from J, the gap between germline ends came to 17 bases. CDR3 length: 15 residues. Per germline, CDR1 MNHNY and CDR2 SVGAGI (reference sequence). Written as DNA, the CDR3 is TGTGCCAGCAGCCCTGGCCAGGGCGCAGATCAGCCCCAGCATTTT. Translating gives CASSPGQGADQPQHF.

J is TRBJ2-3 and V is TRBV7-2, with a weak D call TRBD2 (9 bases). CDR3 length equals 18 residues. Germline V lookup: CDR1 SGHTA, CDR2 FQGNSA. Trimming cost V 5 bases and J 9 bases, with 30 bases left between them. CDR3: CASSPGGGRAGTFTTQYF. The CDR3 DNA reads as TGTGCCAGCAGCCCAGGGGGCGGGAGGGCCGGAACATTCACGACGCAGTATTTT.

CDR3 in amino acids: CASSKVECGRSLSTQYF. The CDR3 bases are TGTGCCAGCAGCAAAGTCGAGTGCGGGAGGTCCCTTTCGACCCAGTACTTC. The V gene is TRBV21-1, the J gene TRBJ2-5; TRBD2 is the table's D call and was not checked against the DNA. TRBV21-1 corresponds to a pseudogene. This CDR3 is 17 amino acids long.

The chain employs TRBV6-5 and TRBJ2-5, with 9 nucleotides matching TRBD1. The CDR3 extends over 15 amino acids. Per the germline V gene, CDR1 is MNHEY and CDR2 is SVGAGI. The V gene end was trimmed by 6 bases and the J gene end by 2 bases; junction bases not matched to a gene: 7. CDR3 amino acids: CASSRGQGPQETQYF. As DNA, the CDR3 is TGTGCCAGCAGCCGTGGACAGGGGCCTCAAGAGACCCAGTACTTC.

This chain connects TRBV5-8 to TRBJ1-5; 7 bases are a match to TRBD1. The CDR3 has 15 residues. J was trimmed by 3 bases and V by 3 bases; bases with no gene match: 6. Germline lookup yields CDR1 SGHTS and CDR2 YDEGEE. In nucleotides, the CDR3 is TGTGCCAGCAGCTCTCAGGGGGGAATCAATCAGCCCCAGCATTTT. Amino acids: CASSSQGGINQPQHF.

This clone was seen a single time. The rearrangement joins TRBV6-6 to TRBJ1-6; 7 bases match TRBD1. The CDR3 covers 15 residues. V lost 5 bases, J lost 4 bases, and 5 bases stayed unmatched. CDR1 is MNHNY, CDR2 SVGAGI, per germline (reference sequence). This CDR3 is CASSANRGYNSPLHF. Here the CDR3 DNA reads TGTGCCAGCAGTGCCAACAGGGGTTATAATTCACCCCTCCACTTT.

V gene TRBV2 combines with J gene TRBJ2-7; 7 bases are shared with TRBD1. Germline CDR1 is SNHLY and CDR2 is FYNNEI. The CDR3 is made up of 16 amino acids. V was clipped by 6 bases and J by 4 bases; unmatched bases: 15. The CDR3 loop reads CASRPRRDSLLYEQYF. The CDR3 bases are TGTGCCAGCAGACCCCGCCGGGACAGCCTCCTGTACGAGCAGTACTTC. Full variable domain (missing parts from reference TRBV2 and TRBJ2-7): EPEVTQTPSHQVTQMGQEVILRCVPISNHLYFYWYRQILGQKVEFLVSFYNNEISEKSEIFDDQFSVERPDGSNFTLKIRSTKLEDSAMYFCASRPRRDSLLYEQYFGPGTRLTVT.

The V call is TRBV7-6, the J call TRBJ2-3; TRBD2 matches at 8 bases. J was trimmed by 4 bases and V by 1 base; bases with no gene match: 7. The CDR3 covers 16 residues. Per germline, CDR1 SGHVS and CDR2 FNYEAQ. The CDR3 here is CASSLDPTGGADTQYF. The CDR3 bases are TGTGCCAGCAGCTTAGACCCCACCGGGGGGGCAGATACGCAGTATTTT.

The CDR3 DNA reads as TGTGCCAGCAGCCCGCGACAGGGGAACCCCTATGGCTACACCTTC. This sequence encodes CASSPRQGNPYGYTF. The chain recombines TRBV9 with TRBJ1-2; 8 nucleotides agree with TRBD1. Germline trimming cut 4 bases from V and 4 bases from J; bases unmatched to any gene: 9. Germline V gene sequence: CDR1 SGDLS, CDR2 YYNGEE. The CDR3 consists of 15 residues.

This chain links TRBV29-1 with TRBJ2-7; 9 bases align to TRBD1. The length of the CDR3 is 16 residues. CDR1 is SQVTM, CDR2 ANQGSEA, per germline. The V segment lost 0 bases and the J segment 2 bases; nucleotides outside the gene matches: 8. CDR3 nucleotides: TGCAGCGTTGAAGATCTTGGACAGGGGATGGCCTACGAGCAGTACTTC. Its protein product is CSVEDLGQGMAYEQYF.

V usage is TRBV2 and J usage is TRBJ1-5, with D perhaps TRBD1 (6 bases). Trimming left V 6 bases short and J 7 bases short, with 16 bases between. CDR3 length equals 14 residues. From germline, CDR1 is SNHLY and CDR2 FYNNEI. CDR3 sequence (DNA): TGTGCCAGCAGACCCGGACAGTTGGGCCAGCCCCAGCATTTT. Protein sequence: CASRPGQLGQPQHF.

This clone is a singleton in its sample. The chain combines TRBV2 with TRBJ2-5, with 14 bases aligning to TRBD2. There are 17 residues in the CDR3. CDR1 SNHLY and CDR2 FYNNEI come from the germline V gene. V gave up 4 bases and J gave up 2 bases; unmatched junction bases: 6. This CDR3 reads CASSGTSGRSSQETQYF. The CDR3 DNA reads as TGTGCCAGCAGTGGGACTAGCGGGAGGTCGAGTCAAGAGACCCAGTACTTC.